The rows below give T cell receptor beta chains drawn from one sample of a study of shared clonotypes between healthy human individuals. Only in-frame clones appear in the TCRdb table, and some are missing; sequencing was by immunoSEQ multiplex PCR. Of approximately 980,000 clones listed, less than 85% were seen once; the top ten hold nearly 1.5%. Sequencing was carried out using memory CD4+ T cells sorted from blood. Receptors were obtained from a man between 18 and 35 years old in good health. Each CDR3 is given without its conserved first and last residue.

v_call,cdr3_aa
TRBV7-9,ASSNSGTPWSYGYT
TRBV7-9,ASSPFLFEATNEKLF
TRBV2,ASRGQLLLTNTIY
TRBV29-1,SVVGTSGSHEQF
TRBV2,ASTRPAETQY
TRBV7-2,ASSPDAPPLH
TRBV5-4,ASSWGQGVNYGYT
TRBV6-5,ASARQGAGANVLT
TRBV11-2,ASSMGPGGTQY
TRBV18,ASSPETVNTEAF
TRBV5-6,ASSLRDSFFKGTQY
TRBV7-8,ASSLGAVEPQH
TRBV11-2,ASSAGSYGYT
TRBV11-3,ASSLFSSGKAGNEQF
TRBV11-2,ASSLGQGGETQY
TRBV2,ASSEPGNLREKLF
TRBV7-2,ASSLLGGTPNTEAF
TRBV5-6,ASSSPPINEQF
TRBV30,AWALQETQY
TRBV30,ASVEGVRSPLH
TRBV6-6,ASSYEGGYT
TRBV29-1,SVGQGIGTEAF
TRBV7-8,ASSLEFQGPYEQY
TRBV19,ASSIEAGLGTEAF
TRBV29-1,SVGPSSYNEQF
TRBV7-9,ASSLPTGLNEQY
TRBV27,ASSPAGLANVLT
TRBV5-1,ASSWGRGGANTGELF
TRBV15,ATSRDWGYPSYNEQF
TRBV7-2,ASSLGQANTEAF
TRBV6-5,ASTPASLGYGYT
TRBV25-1,ASSGGFGSGRVDEQF
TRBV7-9,ASSTRPLAHSYNEQF
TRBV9,ASSVSPRGGDYEQY
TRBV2,ATIQGTSGNTIY
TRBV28,ASSFNDGSASTDTQY
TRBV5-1,ASSLTSNTEAF
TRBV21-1,ASADRGPGYGYT
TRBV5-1,ASSPGLAITYEQY